The 25 T cell receptor beta chains reported below all come from one sample, sequenced in a study of tumor and adjacent non-tumor tissue in lung cancer. RNA was extracted from bulk tissue without any cell sorting. Distant lung tissue was collected more than 3 cm away from the tumor edge. TCRbeta libraries were built with three rounds of nested PCR, modified from ARM-PCR. TCRdb called the multiplex PCR reads again in MiXCR, with one record for every CDR3 protein. The data show about 44,000 distinct CDR3 sequences, with roughly 67% seen just once and approximately 28% held by the top ten. What was sequenced was distant non-tumor lung tissue. The receptors come from a woman aged 65 to 85 with non-small cell lung cancer.

This clonotype has ten or more counts. The chain employs TRBV21-1 and TRBJ2-5; TRBD2 was called by the table and not checked on the DNA. TRBV21-1 is a known pseudogene. The CDR3 has 17 amino acids. CDR3 sequence: CASSKGLAGTVQETQYF. As DNA, the CDR3 is TGTGCCAGCAGCAAGGGACTAGCGGGGACGGTCCAAGAGACCCAGTACTTC.

With respect to this clonotype: As the CDR3 is not closed by the conserved phenylalanine or tryptophan, this likely results from a read error. This rearrangement joins TRBV29-1 to TRBJ2-7; D perhaps matches TRBD2 (6 bases). Germline values: CDR1 SQVTM, CDR2 ANQGSEA. This CDR3 spans 16 amino acids. The CDR3, as DNA: TGCCGCGTTGACCTCTCCGGGACTGTGGGCTCCTACGAGCAGTACCTC. Amino acids: CRVDLSGTVGSYEQYL.

Note on this clonotype: A much larger clonotype is one base distant, so this may be a read error. This sequence joins TRBV5-6 and TRBJ2-5; D could derive from TRBD1 or TRBD2 (5 bases each). Germline V CDR1 and CDR2: SGHDT, YYEEEE. This CDR3 comprises 17 residues. CDR3 DNA sequence: TGTACCAGCAGCTTGCTATCCGCAGGGCGAGGGCAAGAGACCCAGTACTTC. Residues: CTSSLLSAGRGQETQYF.

Comment on this clonotype: A much larger clone lies a single base off, so this may be a read error. The chain links TRBV20-1 to TRBJ1-1; 8 bases fit TRBD1. The germline gives CDR1 DFQATT, CDR2 SNEGSKA (reference sequence). The CDR3 extends over 14 amino acids. In nucleotides, the CDR3 is TGCAGTGCGGCCGGACAGGGCTCGAACACTAAAGCTTTCTTT. As protein: CSAAGQGSNTKAFF.

This clonotype has ten or more counts. The chain couples TRBV28 to TRBJ1-2; TRBD1 matches at 9 bases. Germline V lookup: CDR1 MDHEN, CDR2 SYDVKM. The ends lost 5 bases at V and 7 bases at J; junction bases unmatched: 8. The CDR3 totals 14 residues. CDR3 sequence: CASSPLGQGSGYTF. The CDR3 nucleotides read TGTGCCAGCAGTCCGCTGGGACAGGGTAGTGGCTACACCTTC.

Note on this clonotype: Given a much more abundant clone one base away, this may be a read error. The rearrangement joins TRBV7-8 to TRBJ2-7; unclear D gene. CDR3 length: 11 amino acids. V gave up 4 bases and J gave up 6 bases, with 7 bases separating them. CDR1 is SGHVS and CDR2 is FQNEAQ in the germline V gene. The CDR3 coding sequence is TGTGCCAGCAGCTACGCATCCGAGCAGTACTTC. Translated, it gives CASSYASEQYF.

This clonotype was counted between two and nine times. The rearrangement joins TRBV5-1 to TRBJ2-5, with D maybe TRBD1 (5 bases). The CDR3 is 16 residues long. The germline V and J ends were trimmed by 0 bases and 2 bases, with 14 bases remaining between them. CDR1 and CDR2 (germline): SGHRS, YFSETQ. CDR3 protein: CASSLERTSFQETQYF. CDR3 bases: TGCGCCAGCAGCTTGGAAAGGACAAGCTTTCAAGAGACCCAGTACTTC.

This clonotype has a handful of counts. The chain employs TRBV20-1 and TRBJ1-1; 8 positions agree with TRBD1. CDR1 and CDR2 (germline): DFQATT, SNEGSKA (reference sequence). CDR3 length equals 17 residues. The ends lost 3 bases at V and 4 bases at J; junction bases unmatched: 16. DNA for the CDR3: TGCAGTGCTAGCTCGCTTCCACGTCAGGGGGCAGTCACTGAAGCTTTCTTT. As protein: CSASSLPRQGAVTEAFF.

About this clonotype itself: One end of the junction fails to match germline, which may point to a read error. This chain joins TRBV6-5 and TRBJ2-6; unclear D gene. CDR1 and CDR2 from the germline V gene are MNHEY and SVGAGI. CDR3 length: 16 residues. The CDR3 DNA sequence: TGTACCAGCAGTTACTCGATGGATTATGGGGCCAACGTCCTGACTTTC. Protein sequence: CTSSYSMDYGANVLTF.

The V and J genes are TRBV5-1 and TRBJ2-1, with D unresolved. This CDR3 region has 12 residues. V lost 0 bases and J lost 10, with 8 bases in between. Germline lookup yields CDR1 SGHRS and CDR2 YFSETQ. The CDR3 sequence: CASSLAPQEQFF. The CDR3 nucleotides read TGCGCCAGCAGCTTGGCCCCTCAGGAGCAGTTCTTC.

As regards this clonotype: Germline and junction disagree at one end, which may indicate a read error. The CDR3 spells CASSQVAGNSFNEQFF. The CDR3 DNA reads as TGCGCCAGCAGCCAAGTAGCGGGAAACTCCTTCAATGAGCAGTTCTTC. The J gene is TRBJ2-1, the V gene TRBV4-1; 8 positions match TRBD2. Germline CDR1 and CDR2: MGHRA and YSYEKL. This CDR3 spans 16 amino acids.

This clonotype was found a few times. The V gene is TRBV5-1, the J gene TRBJ2-5, with 9 nucleotides matching TRBD2. The V gene's germline CDR1 is SGHRS and CDR2 YFSETQ. With V trimmed by 0 bases and J by 10 bases, 13 bases remained unmatched. The CDR3 is 16 amino acids. The CDR3: CASSLDSGSPQEVQYF. The DNA for the CDR3 is TGCGCCAGCAGCTTGGATAGCGGGAGCCCCCAAGAGGTCCAGTACTTC.

As to this clonotype: The CDR3 does not end in the conserved phenylalanine or tryptophan, so this is likely a read error. This chain links TRBV20-1 with TRBJ2-7; 14 bases agree with TRBD2. The CDR3 loop spans 14 amino acids. Germline-derived CDR1 and CDR2 are DFQATT and SNEGSKA (reference sequence). The CDR3: CSGRGTSGRDEQYS. CDR3 sequence (DNA): TGCAGTGGTAGAGGGACTAGCGGGAGAGACGAGCAGTACTCC.

A word on this clonotype: The junction departs from the called germline gene at one end, perhaps through a read error. The chain has TRBV5-5 and TRBJ2-1; D is undetermined. The CDR3 loop spans 14 amino acids. Germline CDR1 reads SGHKS; CDR2 reads YYEKEE (reference sequence). CDR3 amino acids: CASQALSSYNEQFF. CDR3 coding DNA: TGCGCCAGCCAAGCATTGTCATCCTACAATGAGCAGTTCTTC.

In its sample, this clonotype was seen a few times. This chain joins TRBV20-1 and TRBJ2-2, with no clear D. The CDR3 has 13 amino acids. CDR1 is DFQATT, CDR2 SNEGSKA, per germline (reference sequence). The V and J ends lost 3 bases and 3 bases respectively, with 8 bases between them. Here the CDR3 DNA reads TGCAGTGCTAGGGAGACGGACACCGGGGAGCTGTTTTTT. Encoded protein: CSARETDTGELFF.

Concerning this clonotype: One end of the junction does not line up with germline, which may come from a read error. The chain links TRBV11-1 to TRBJ2-2; no clear D. CDR3 length equals 17 residues. The germline V gene has CDR1 SGHAT and CDR2 FQDESV (reference sequence). The CDR3 is CACSPHQSTSNAGELFF. The CDR3 region has the DNA TGTGCCTGCAGCCCCCACCAATCGACATCGAACGCCGGGGAGCTGTTTTTT.

On this clonotype: This could be a read error, since a much larger clone is one nucleotide away. This chain uses TRBV11-2 with TRBJ2-1; 10 bases line up with TRBD2. CDR1 is SGHAT, CDR2 FQNNGV, per germline. CDR3 size: 17 residues. CDR3 nucleotide sequence: TGTGCCACCAGCTTAGATCTGCTAGCGGGAGCCTACAATGAGCAGTTCTTC. Protein sequence: CATSLDLLAGAYNEQFF.

This clonotype has a count of ten or more. The V call is TRBV5-6, the J call TRBJ2-1; a possible D gene is TRBD1 (6 bases). CDR1 is SGHDT, CDR2 YYEEEE, per germline. This CDR3 is built from 14 residues. Trimming removed 5 bases at V and 5 bases at J, with 14 bases between. The DNA for the CDR3 is TGTGCCAGCAGTGGCCCAGGGGAGAACAATGAGCAGTTCTTC. It specifies CASSGPGENNEQFF.

This clonotype was counted ten times or more. V usage is TRBV6-1 and J usage is TRBJ2-3; tentatively, D is TRBD2 (7 bases). Germline assignment: CDR1 MNHNS and CDR2 SASEGT. There are 17 residues in the CDR3. The ends were cut back, 0 bases at V and 2 bases at J, with 15 bases in the middle. The CDR3 here is CASSEARGGGYTDTQYF. The CDR3 region has the DNA TGTGCCAGCAGTGAAGCCCGAGGGGGGGGCTACACAGATACGCAGTATTTT.

Of note for this clonotype: A much more abundant neighbour one base away suggests this may be a read error. The chain is built from TRBV24-1 and TRBJ1-2, with a weak D call TRBD1 (6 bases). In germline, CDR1 is KGHDR, CDR2 SFDVKD. Trimming pared 3 bases from V and 11 bases from J, leaving 18 bases between. The CDR3 length is 14 residues. The CDR3 is CATSDRTVLYDYTF. The CDR3 DNA reads as TGTGCCACCAGTGATCGGACAGTCTTGTATGATTACACCTTC.

Worth noting for this clonotype: This clone may be a read error of a much larger clone one base away. This likely comes from a read error, as the CDR3 has no conserved phenylalanine or tryptophan at its end. The CDR3 reads CASSLSRYEQYL. The CDR3 DNA follows: TGTGCCAGCAGTTTGTCAAGGTACGAGCAGTACCTC. V usage is TRBV28 and J usage is TRBJ2-7; D remains ambiguous. This CDR3 spans 12 amino acids. Germline lookup yields CDR1 MDHEN and CDR2 SYDVKM. Trimming shortened V by 3 bases and J by 4 bases, and 7 bases separated the two germline ends.

In regard to this clonotype: This could be a read error, since a much larger clone is one nucleotide away. V is TRBV7-3 and J is TRBJ2-2; D is perhaps TRBD1 or TRBD2 (6 bases each). CDR1 is SGHTA, CDR2 FQGTGA, per germline. The CDR3 loop spans 16 amino acids. V was cut by 5 bases and J by 4 bases, with 17 bases left in between. The CDR3 DNA sequence: TGTGCCAGCAGCAGAGCTGGGGGGCCGACCACCGGGGAGCTGTTTTTT. Residues: CASSRAGGPTTGELFF. The variable domain in full, with the rest retrieved from reference TRBV7-3 and TRBJ2-2, is GAGVSQTPSNKVTEKGKYVELRCDPISGHTALYWYRQSLGQGPEFLIYFQGTGAADDSGLPNDRFFAVRPEGSVSTLKIQRTERGDSAVYLCASSRAGGPTTGELFFGEGSRLTVL.

Comments on this clonotype: An end of the junction does not agree with germline; a read error may underlie this. The chain uses TRBV10-2 and TRBJ1-1; D is unresolved. The CDR3 is made up of 15 amino acids. Looked up from germline, CDR1 is WSHSY and CDR2 is SAAADI. The CDR3 protein is CASSEWSSLNTEAFF. The CDR3 DNA sequence: TGTGCCAGCAGTGAGTGGAGCTCTCTGAACACTGAAGCTTTCTTC.

In the case of this clonotype: One end of the junction fails to match germline, which may point to a read error. This chain links TRBV6-1 with TRBJ2-5, with a weak D call TRBD2 (5 bases). The CDR3 runs to 18 residues. In germline, CDR1 is MNHNS, CDR2 SASEGT. Written as DNA, the CDR3 is TGTGCCAGCAGAAGTTCAAAGAGTCTAGCCCGTTACCATGAGACCCAGTACTTC. Its translation: CASRSSKSLARYHETQYF.

The chain has TRBV10-3 and TRBJ2-1; the match to TRBD2 covers 11 bases. This CDR3 has 17 residues. In germline, CDR1 is ENHRY, CDR2 SYGVKD. The V gene end was trimmed by 6 bases and the J gene end by 8 bases; junction bases not matched to a gene: 15. Written as DNA, the CDR3 is TGTGCCATCAGGCCAACTAGCGGGAGCCTAGGGGACGATGAGCAGTTCTTC. Amino acid sequence: CAIRPTSGSLGDDEQFF.